This T cell receptor beta chain was recorded in a study of T cell responses to AZD1222 COVID-19 vaccine. Findings and caveats of the study: Distributed over spike, vaccine-associated CD4 TCRs predominated at 160-218 and 743-854. Spike-specific TCR breadth and depth grew following two AZD1222 doses. Baseline antibody screening turned up just six seropositive AZD1222 recipients.

Timing groups of about 4 and about 12 weeks for second doses were pooled. The assay was immunoSEQ multiplex PCR, and TCRdb's table has in-frame clones only and misses some. Found here are approximately 160,000 clones, around 94% of them singletons; the top ten hold approximately 5.5%. Note on this clone: Its target is not known.

This CDR3 is 15 amino acids long. Germline CDR1 is ENHRY and CDR2 is SYGVKD. V trimming: 6 bases; J trimming: 5 bases; junction bases outside the gene matches: 7. This sample comprised peripheral blood, obtained 28 days after the second AZD1222 dose. This sequence joins TRBV10-3 and TRBJ2-3; 11 nucleotides agree with TRBD2. The sequence derives from an adult who received the AZD1222 COVID-19 vaccine. The CDR3 coding sequence is TGTGCCATCAGGGGGGGGACTAGCGGATTAGATACGCAGTATTTT. Translating gives CAIRGGTSGLDTQYF.